This T cell receptor (beta chain) was profiled in a study of T-cell reconstitution after alpha-beta-depleted transplantation in children. In germline, CDR1 is MNHNS, CDR2 SASEGT. V was pared by 1 base and J by 6 bases, with 1 base between. CDR3 length: 11 residues. In this sample, this clonotype turned up many times. As it was prepared, the TCRbeta library received unique molecular identifiers. Using its own MiXCR run on the PCR reads, TCRdb lists one record per CDR3 protein. The sample lists 230,000 or so distinct CDR3 sequences, around 11% occurring once. J is TRBJ1-5 and V is TRBV6-1; D not certain. The receptor was isolated from a human donor who donated a stem cell graft to a child with acute lymphoblastic leukemia. The sample consisted of PBMCs from the stem cell graft donor, taken from the stem cell graft. CDR3 protein: CASSEVQPQHF. The CDR3 nucleotides are TGTGCCAGCAGTGAAGTTCAGCCCCAGCATTTT.